These 17 T cell receptor beta chains came from one sample sequenced in a study of blood T cell repertoires in COVID-19. Sequencing used immunoSEQ multiplex PCR; TCRdb keeps in-frame clones, though not all of them. The sample yields fewer than 95,000 clones, 80% to 90% seen once. The source material was peripheral blood. Source of these receptors: a woman of 80 years or more with acute or convalescent COVID-19.

The V and J genes are TRBV19 and TRBJ1-2, with D hard to call. Per the germline V gene, CDR1 is LNHDA and CDR2 is SQIVND (reference sequence). Trimming cost V 7 bases and J 3 bases, with 12 bases left between them. The CDR3 has 13 residues. DNA for the CDR3: TGTGCCAGTACCCCCTCCGGGGACTATGGCTACACCTTC. This encodes CASTPSGDYGYTF.

V and J are TRBV11-3 and TRBJ1-1; no firm D call. Germline V gives CDR1 SGHNT, CDR2 YENEEA. This CDR3 spans 12 amino acids. Trimming stripped 3 bases from V and 5 bases from J, with 7 bases between. CDR3 DNA sequence: TGTGCCAGCAGCTTTTCCGGGACTGAAGCTTTCTTT. Translation gives CASSFSGTEAFF.

The chain uses TRBV19 and TRBJ2-2; D not resolved. This CDR3 is 17 amino acids long. CDR1 is LNHDA, CDR2 SQIVND, per germline (reference sequence). Trimming took 2 bases from V and 0 from J, leaving 13 bases between them. The CDR3 spells CASSIHSSAANTGELFF. In DNA, the CDR3 is TGTGCCAGTAGTATACACTCCAGCGCGGCGAACACCGGGGAGCTGTTTTTT.

The V gene is TRBV10-3, the J gene TRBJ2-7; 13 bases fit TRBD2. Germline V gene sequence: CDR1 ENHRY, CDR2 SYGVKD. The trim removed 5 bases at V and 6 bases at J, leaving 7 bases unmatched. The CDR3 has 15 amino acids. The CDR3 is CAISKGLAGDSEQYF. Written as DNA, the CDR3 is TGTGCCATCAGTAAAGGACTAGCGGGAGACTCCGAGCAGTACTTC.

The gene calls are TRBV7-2 and TRBJ2-7, with D unclear. This CDR3 spans 13 amino acids. V was cut by 2 bases and J by 2 bases, with 7 bases left in between. Germline V gene data show CDR1 as SGHTA and CDR2 as FQGNSA. The CDR3 loop is CASSLTVTYEQYF. As DNA, the CDR3 is TGTGCCAGCAGCTTAACTGTAACCTACGAGCAGTACTTC.

This chain links TRBV19 with TRBJ2-1; TRBD2 might be the D (6 bases). CDR1 is LNHDA and CDR2 is SQIVND in the germline V gene (reference sequence). Trimming removed 8 bases from V and 4 bases from J, with 12 bases in between. The CDR3 runs 13 residues. Here the CDR3 DNA reads TGTGCCAGTGGTGGTCGGGGGTACAATGAGCAGTTCTTC. This encodes CASGGRGYNEQFF.

The chain recombines TRBV7-2 with TRBJ2-1, with TRBD2 matching over 15 bases. CDR1 is SGHTA and CDR2 is FQGNSA in the germline V gene. V gave up 5 bases and J gave up 5 bases; unmatched junction bases: 4. This CDR3 region has 16 residues. The CDR3 loop is CASSTGLAGGDNEQFF. The CDR3 DNA reads TGTGCCAGCAGCACGGGACTAGCGGGGGGAGACAATGAGCAGTTCTTC.

This sequence joins TRBV6-5 and TRBJ1-1; no firm D call. Germline lookup yields CDR1 MNHEY and CDR2 SVGAGI. V was cut by 6 bases and J by 4 bases, with 12 bases left in between. The CDR3 is made up of 13 amino acids. The CDR3 is CASRTSPGTEAFF. The CDR3 coding sequence is TGTGCCAGCAGGACCAGTCCGGGCACTGAAGCTTTCTTT.

This clone was observed once. The chain combines TRBV5-1 with TRBJ2-5; tentative D call: TRBD1 (6 bases). Per germline, CDR1 SGHRS and CDR2 YFSETQ. The CDR3 length is 17 residues. Trimming removed 0 bases at V and 5 bases at J, with 20 bases between. The CDR3 DNA follows: TGCGCCAGCAGCTTGGAAGGGGGTAGGGGTTTCTCGGAGACCCAGTACTTC. Translating it yields CASSLEGGRGFSETQYF.

The chain recombines TRBV11-3 with TRBJ1-1, with a tentative D call TRBD1 (5 bases). Trimming left V 2 bases short and J 4 bases short, with 8 bases between. The CDR3 runs to 13 residues. Germline CDR1 reads SGHNT; CDR2 reads YENEEA. CDR3: CASSLSGGTEAFF. CDR3 bases: TGTGCCAGCAGCTTATCGGGGGGCACTGAAGCTTTCTTT.

This chain links TRBV2 with TRBJ1-3; TRBD1 agrees at 7 bases. V lost 6 bases, J lost 0 bases, and 8 bases stayed unmatched. The germline V gene has CDR1 SNHLY and CDR2 FYNNEI. This CDR3 is 16 amino acids long. CDR3 nucleotide sequence: TGTGCCAGCAGCGGGACAGTTTTCTCCTCTGGAAACACCATATATTTT. It specifies CASSGTVFSSGNTIYF.

J is TRBJ1-3 and V is TRBV19; D not resolved. The CDR3 extends over 16 amino acids. Germline V gene sequence: CDR1 LNHDA, CDR2 SQIVND (reference sequence). V lost 3 bases and J lost 7, with 19 bases in between. The chain's CDR3 is CASSMINRERRNTIYF. CDR3 nucleotides: TGTGCCAGTAGTATGATCAACCGGGAGCGACGGAACACCATATATTTT.

The chain uses TRBV6-2 or TRBV6-3 and TRBJ1-1; D perhaps matches TRBD1 (6 bases). Germline V gene lookup returns CDR1 MNHEY and CDR2 SVGEGT. The CDR3 loop spans 14 amino acids. Trimming removed 5 bases from V and 5 bases from J, with 15 bases in between. CDR3: CASSQIRGRTEAFF. The CDR3 coding sequence is TGTGCCAGCAGTCAGATCAGGGGAAGAACTGAAGCTTTCTTT.

The CDR3: CASSQDRFGAGVPEYEQYF. For the CDR3, the DNA is TGTGCCAGCAGCCAAGATAGGTTTGGAGCGGGAGTCCCCGAGTACGAGCAGTACTTC. The V call is TRBV4-2, the J call TRBJ2-7; 8 nucleotides agree with TRBD2. The germline V gene has CDR1 LGHNA and CDR2 YNFKEQ. The CDR3 covers 19 residues. Losses at the gene ends were 0 bases for V and 4 bases for J; bases not matched to a gene: 17.

V gene TRBV30 combines with J gene TRBJ1-6, with 8 bases fitting TRBD1. Looked up from germline, CDR1 is GTSNPN and CDR2 is SVGIG (reference sequence). The CDR3 sequence is 15 residues long. V was clipped by 2 bases and J by 8 bases; unmatched bases: 8. The CDR3 protein is CAWSPPGQVDSPLHF. The CDR3 region has the DNA TGTGCCTGGAGTCCACCGGGACAGGTGGATTCACCCCTCCACTTT.

The rearrangement joins TRBV9 to TRBJ2-7; D remains ambiguous. V shed 4 bases and J shed 3 bases, with 14 bases lying between them. CDR3 length: 14 residues. Per the germline V gene, CDR1 is SGDLS and CDR2 is YYNGEE. The CDR3 loop is CASSPNIQDYEQYF. CDR3 sequence (DNA): TGTGCCAGCAGCCCGAATATTCAGGACTACGAGCAGTACTTC.

V usage is TRBV13 and J usage is TRBJ1-1; D is undetermined. The CDR3 is 15 amino acids. V was shortened by 0 bases and J by 0 bases, with 8 bases between the two germline ends. Per germline, CDR1 PRHDT and CDR2 FYEKMQ (reference sequence). Here the CDR3 reads CASSLGQSMNTEAFF. DNA of the CDR3: TGTGCCAGCAGCTTAGGACAATCAATGAACACTGAAGCTTTCTTT. Looking up the rest from reference TRBV13 and TRBJ1-1 gives the full variable domain: AAGVIQSPRHLIKEKRETATLKCYPIPRHDTVYWYQQGPGQDPQFLISFYEKMQSDKGSIPDRFSAQQFSDYHSELNMSSLELGDSALYFCASSLGQSMNTEAFFGQGTRLTVV.